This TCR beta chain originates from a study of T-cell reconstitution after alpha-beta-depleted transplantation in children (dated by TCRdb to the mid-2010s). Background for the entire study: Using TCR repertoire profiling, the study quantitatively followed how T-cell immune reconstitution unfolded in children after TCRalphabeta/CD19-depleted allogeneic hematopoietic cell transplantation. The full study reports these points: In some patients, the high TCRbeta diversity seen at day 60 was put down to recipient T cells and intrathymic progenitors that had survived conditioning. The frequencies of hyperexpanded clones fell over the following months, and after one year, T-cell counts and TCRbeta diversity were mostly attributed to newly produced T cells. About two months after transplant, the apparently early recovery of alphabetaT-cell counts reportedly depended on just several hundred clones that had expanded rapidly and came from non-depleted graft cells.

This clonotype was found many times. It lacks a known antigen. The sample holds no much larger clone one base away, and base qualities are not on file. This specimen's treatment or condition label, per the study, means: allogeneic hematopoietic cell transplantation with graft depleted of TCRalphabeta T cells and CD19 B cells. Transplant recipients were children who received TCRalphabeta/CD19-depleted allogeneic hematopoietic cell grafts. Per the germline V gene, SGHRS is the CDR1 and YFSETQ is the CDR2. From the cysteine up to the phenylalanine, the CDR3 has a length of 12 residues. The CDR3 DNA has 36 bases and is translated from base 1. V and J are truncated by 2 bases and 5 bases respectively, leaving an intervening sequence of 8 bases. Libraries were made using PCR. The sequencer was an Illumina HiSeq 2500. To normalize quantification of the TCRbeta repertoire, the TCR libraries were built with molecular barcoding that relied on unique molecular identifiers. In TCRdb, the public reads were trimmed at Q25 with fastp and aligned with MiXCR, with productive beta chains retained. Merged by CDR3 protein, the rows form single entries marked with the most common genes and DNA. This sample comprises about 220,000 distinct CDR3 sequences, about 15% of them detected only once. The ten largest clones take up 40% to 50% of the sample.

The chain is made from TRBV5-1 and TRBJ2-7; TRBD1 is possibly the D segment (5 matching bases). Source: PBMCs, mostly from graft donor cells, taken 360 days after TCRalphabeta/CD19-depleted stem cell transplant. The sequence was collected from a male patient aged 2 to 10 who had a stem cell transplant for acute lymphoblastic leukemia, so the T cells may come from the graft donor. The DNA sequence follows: TGCGCCAGCAGCTTAGAAGGGGACGAGCAGTACTTC. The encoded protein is CASSLEGDEQYF.